This note documents a single TCR beta chain sequence. The sample originates from a study of blood T cell repertoires in COVID-19. As for the study in general: PBMCs, B-cell-depleted T cells, or T cells were the source of the cDNA or gDNA that made up the material.

CDR3 length: 15 residues. Germline CDR1 and CDR2: MGHDK and SYGVNS. V lost 5 bases, J lost 3 bases, and 8 bases stayed unmatched. In the original processing: Amplified reference gene primers provided the basis for estimating nucleated cell counts. Measured with immunoSEQ multiplex PCR; TCRdb has only the in-frame clones, and not every one. V and J calls and clone size are those listed in that table; D and trimming were worked out from the DNA. The sample shows about 200,000 clones, roughly nine tenths of them seen only once. Everyone who took part was about 18 to 90 years old, and they came from fewer than 25 US areas. Cohorts were assigned according to the clinical history that participants reported.

The V and J genes are TRBV25-1 and TRBJ1-1; TRBD1 agrees at 8 bases. The sample comprised PBMCs or T cells enriched from blood (not recorded which). This TCR came from a woman in her 30s who had recovered from COVID-19. The CDR3 DNA follows: TGTGCCAGCAGTCCCTACAGGGGGGTAGACACTGAAGCTTTCTTT. Amino acids: CASSPYRGVDTEAFF.